These T cell receptor beta chains were read from a single sample in a study of blood T cell repertoires in COVID-19. Measured with immunoSEQ multiplex PCR; TCRdb has only the in-frame clones, and not every one. Of approximately 200,000 clones in the sample, nearly 90% were seen once. The sequencing input was PBMCs or T cells enriched from blood (not recorded which). These receptors were obtained from a young man who had recovered from COVID-19. Both conserved end residues are part of each CDR3. The D gene is left open where the match is weak. Size is omitted from some rows. Given values are once, few, many or a class for expanded clones.

>.|.|TRBV5-4|TRBJ2-3
CASTPRRDGPDTQYF
TGTGCCAGCACCCCTAGGCGGGACGGCCCAGATACGCAGTATTTT
>.|.|TRBV6-5|TRBJ2-4
CATSMGRAKNIQYF
TGTGCCACCTCTATGGGGCGAGCCAAAAACATTCAGTACTTC
>.|TRBD2|TRBV7-8|TRBJ2-1
CASSSPLAGYNNEQFF
TGTGCCAGCAGCTCCCCCCTAGCGGGATATAACAATGAGCAGTTCTTC
>few|.|TRBV7-9|TRBJ1-1
CASSLAASTEAFF
TGTGCCAGCAGCTTAGCGGCCTCCACTGAAGCTTTCTTT
>few|.|TRBV5-4|TRBJ2-1
CASSRMVLLASAYNEQFF
TGTGCCAGCAGCCGAATGGTCCTCCTAGCGTCGGCCTACAATGAGCAGTTCTTC
>.|TRBD2|TRBV10-2|TRBJ2-2
CASSEKAGARTGELFF
TGCGCCAGCAGTGAGAAGGCGGGAGCTAGGACCGGGGAGCTGTTTTTT
>.|.|TRBV5-1|TRBJ2-5
CASSPGQETQYF
TGCGCCAGCAGCCCGGGGCAAGAGACCCAGTACTTC
>few|.|TRBV18|TRBJ2-2
CASSLVSGELFF
TGTGCCAGCTCGCTAGTTTCCGGGGAGCTGTTTTTT
>.|.|TRBV5-1|TRBJ1-1
CASRAGGVSTEAFF
TGCGCCAGCAGGGCAGGAGGAGTGAGTACTGAAGCTTTCTTT
>.|TRBD2|TRBV19|TRBJ2-7
CASSIGTSYEQYF
TGTGCCAGTAGTATCGGGACTAGCTACGAGCAGTACTTC
>.|TRBD2|TRBV11-2|TRBJ2-1
CASSSIAGVYNEQFF
TGTGCCAGCAGCTCTATAGCGGGAGTTTACAATGAGCAGTTCTTC
>.|.|TRBV7-2|TRBJ2-2
CASSAMSVTGELFF
TGTGCCAGCAGCGCAATGAGCGTCACCGGGGAGCTGTTTTTT
>.|TRBD1|TRBV3-1/TRBV3-2|TRBJ1-4
CASSQQTGTGKEKLFF
TGTGCCAGCAGCCAACAGACCGGGACAGGCAAGGAAAAACTGTTTTTT
>.|.|TRBV7-9|TRBJ2-7
CASSFSTGTYEQYF
TGTGCCAGCAGCTTTTCAACAGGGACCTACGAGCAGTACTTC
>.|TRBD1|TRBV30|TRBJ1-4
CAWTGQGGGEKLFF
TGTGCCTGGACTGGACAGGGAGGGGGTGAAAAACTGTTTTTT
>.|.|TRBV5-1|TRBJ1-5
CASSLAEDQPQHF
TGCGCCAGCAGCTTGGCAGAGGATCAGCCCCAGCATTTT
>.|.|TRBV7-9|TRBJ2-1
CASSPRQIYNEQFF
TGTGCCAGCAGCCCAAGACAGATCTACAATGAGCAGTTCTTC
>once|TRBD2|TRBV6-6|TRBJ2-7
CASSAGLAGTYEQYF
TGTGCCAGCAGCGCAGGACTAGCGGGAACATACGAGCAGTACTTC
>.|.|TRBV10-3|TRBJ2-2
CAISQGQHTGELFF
TGTGCCATCAGTCAGGGGCAGCACACCGGGGAGCTGTTTTTT
>.|.|TRBV2|TRBJ1-5
CACGLEIDQPQHF
TGTGCCTGCGGCTTGGAGATCGATCAGCCCCAGCATTTT
>.|.|TRBV27|TRBJ2-1
CASSLRGEQFF
TGTGCCAGCAGTCTACGGGGTGAGCAGTTCTTC
>once|.|TRBV4-2|TRBJ1-4
CASSQDGGLREKLFF
TGTGCCAGCAGCCAAGATGGAGGGTTACGTGAAAAACTGTTTTTT
>.|TRBD1|TRBV28|TRBJ1-6
CARPTGNQHSPLHF
TGTGCCAGACCGACAGGGAACCAGCATTCACCCCTCCACTTT
>.|.|TRBV5-4|TRBJ2-7
CASSLDSGGAYEQYF
TGTGCCAGCAGCTTGGATAGTGGAGGTGCGTACGAGCAGTACTTC
>.|TRBD2|TRBV19|TRBJ2-1
CATTVRTSGNEQFF
TGTGCCACCACCGTTAGGACTAGCGGGAACGAGCAGTTCTTC
>.|TRBD1|TRBV7-9|TRBJ1-5
CASSPSLTGQNQPQHF
TGTGCCAGCAGCCCTAGCCTGACAGGGCAAAATCAGCCCCAGCATTTT
>once|TRBD2|TRBV30|TRBJ2-1
CAWTSGVNEQFF
TGTGCCTGGACTAGCGGGGTTAATGAGCAGTTCTTC
>.|TRBD1|TRBV28|TRBJ1-4
CASSLWDSLGEKLFF
TGTGCCAGCAGTCTGTGGGACAGCCTAGGCGAAAAACTGTTTTTT
>.|TRBD1|TRBV11-2|TRBJ1-1
CASSFQQGEAFF
TGTGCCAGCAGCTTCCAACAGGGGGAAGCTTTCTTT
>.|.|TRBV4-3|TRBJ2-1
CASSQGTGYGEQFF
TGCGCCAGCAGCCAAGGCACAGGGTACGGTGAGCAGTTCTTC